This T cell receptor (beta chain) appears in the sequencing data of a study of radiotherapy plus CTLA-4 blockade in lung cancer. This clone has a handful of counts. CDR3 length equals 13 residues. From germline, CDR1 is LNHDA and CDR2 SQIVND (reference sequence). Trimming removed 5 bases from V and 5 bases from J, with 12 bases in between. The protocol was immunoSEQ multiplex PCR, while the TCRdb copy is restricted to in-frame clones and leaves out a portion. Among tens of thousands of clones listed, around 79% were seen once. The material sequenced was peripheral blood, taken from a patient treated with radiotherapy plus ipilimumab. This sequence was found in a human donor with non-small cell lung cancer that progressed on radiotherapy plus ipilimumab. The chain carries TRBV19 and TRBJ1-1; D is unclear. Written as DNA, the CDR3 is TGTGCCAGTAGTTTCGCGGGTAGGACTGAAGCTTTCTTT. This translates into CASSFAGRTEAFF.